This T cell receptor (beta chain) was captured in a study of T cell responses to AZD1222 COVID-19 vaccine. Study overall: Pooling of second doses given at about 4 or about 12 weeks was done.

Turning to this clone: What it binds is unknown.

There are 16 residues in the CDR3. Germline V gene sequence: CDR1 SGHRS, CDR2 YFSETQ. Trimming took 4 bases from V and 4 from J; bases not matched to a gene: 10. General study points: Donors in the cohort were predominantly white British and more often female, and clonal diversity was possibly underestimated.

Method: immunoSEQ multiplex PCR; TCRdb's copy keeps in-frame clones and lacks some. The data contain approximately 120,000 clones, roughly nine tenths of them singletons. Material: peripheral blood, obtained on day 0 of AZD1222 vaccination. The origin of this receptor is an adult in good health. The chain recombines TRBV5-1 with TRBJ2-5; 10 bases map to TRBD2. In DNA form, the CDR3 reads TGCGCCAGCAGCCAACAAAAAAGCGGGAGGGGAGAGACCCAGTACTTC. Protein product: CASSQQKSGRGETQYF.